The 6 T cell receptor beta chains below were found in one sample sequenced in a study of T cells in Graves' hyperthyroidism and ophthalmopathy. There were TCR beta CDR3 regions amplified from RNA transcripts. An initial round of RT-PCR targeting the TCR CDR3 relied on the HTBI primer set. TCRdb passed the multiplex PCR reads through MiXCR, listing each CDR3 protein once. Seen here are about 680,000 distinct CDR3 sequences, around a third observed once, and the top ten hold about a third. Sequencing was performed on blood. The receptors derive from a woman aged 40 to 55 with Graves' hyperthyroidism.

The chain uses TRBV29-1 and TRBJ2-7; TRBD1 matches 8 bases. V lost 7 bases to trimming and J lost 3 bases; unmatched junction nucleotides: 8. Per germline, CDR1 SQVTM and CDR2 ANQGSEA. The CDR3 has 13 amino acids. CDR3 DNA: TGCAGCGAACGACAGGGGAATGGCTACGAGCAGTACTTC. Translated, it gives CSERQGNGYEQYF.

The chain is built from TRBV2 and TRBJ1-5; D gene uncertain. The ends were cut back, 5 bases at V and 3 bases at J, with 17 bases in the middle. This CDR3 comprises 16 residues. The germline gives CDR1 SNHLY, CDR2 FYNNEI. CDR3 DNA sequence: TGTGCCAGCAGTTTATTGGCCGGCCAGAACAATCAGCCCCAGCATTTT. It specifies CASSLLAGQNNQPQHF.

This clonotype was observed at least ten times. V gene TRBV28 combines with J gene TRBJ1-2; tentatively, D is TRBD1 (5 bases). The V gene's germline CDR1 is MDHEN and CDR2 SYDVKM. V dropped 6 bases and J dropped 7 bases, with 9 bases sitting between them. CDR3 length: 11 amino acids. CDR3 DNA: TGTGCCAGCAGCTCGACAGCTGGCTACACCTTC. Its translation is CASSSTAGYTF.

This clonotype was counted only a few times. This chain joins TRBV6-1 and TRBJ1-5; D is ambiguous. CDR1 is MNHNS, CDR2 SASEGT, per germline. Trimming left V 6 bases short and J 8 bases short, with 11 bases between. The CDR3 has 12 amino acids. CDR3 DNA sequence: TGTGCCAGCAGACCTAACCAGGAGCCCCAGCATTTT. Its translation is CASRPNQEPQHF.

At least ten counts were recorded for this clonotype. CDR3 protein: CASSIAATNEKLFF. The CDR3 DNA reads as TGTGCCAGTAGTATAGCTGCGACCAATGAAAAACTGTTTTTT. V gene TRBV19 combines with J gene TRBJ1-4; D not resolved. The CDR3 extends over 14 amino acids. Germline CDR1 reads LNHDA; CDR2 reads SQIVND (reference sequence). Trimming stripped 1 base from V and 5 bases from J, with 8 bases between.

The chain uses TRBV5-1 and TRBJ2-3, with D possibly being TRBD1 or TRBD2 (5 bases each). The germline V and J ends were trimmed by 5 bases and 1 base, with 14 bases remaining between them. The CDR3 has 15 amino acids. Germline V gene data show CDR1 as SGHRS and CDR2 as YFSETQ. The CDR3 reads CASSRVGDRTDTQYF. For the CDR3, the DNA is TGCGCCAGCAGTCGCGTGGGGGACCGCACAGATACGCAGTATTTT.